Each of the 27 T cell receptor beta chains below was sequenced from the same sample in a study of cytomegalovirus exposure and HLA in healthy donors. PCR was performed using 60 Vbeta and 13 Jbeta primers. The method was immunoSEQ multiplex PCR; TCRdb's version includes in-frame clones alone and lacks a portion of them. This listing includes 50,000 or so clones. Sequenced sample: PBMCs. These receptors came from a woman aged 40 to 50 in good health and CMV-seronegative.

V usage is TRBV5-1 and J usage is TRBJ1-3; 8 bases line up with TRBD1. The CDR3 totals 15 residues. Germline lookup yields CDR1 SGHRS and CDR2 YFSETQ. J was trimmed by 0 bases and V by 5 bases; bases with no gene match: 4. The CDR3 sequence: CASRLQGGSGNTIYF. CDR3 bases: TGCGCCAGCAGGCTACAGGGGGGCTCTGGAAACACCATATATTTT.

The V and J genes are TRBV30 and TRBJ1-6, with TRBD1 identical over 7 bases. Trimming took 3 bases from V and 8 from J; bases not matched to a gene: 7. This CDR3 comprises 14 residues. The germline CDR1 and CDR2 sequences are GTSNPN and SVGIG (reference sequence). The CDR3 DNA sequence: TGTGCCTGGAGCACCGGGACAGCCGATTCACCCCTCCACTTT. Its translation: CAWSTGTADSPLHF.

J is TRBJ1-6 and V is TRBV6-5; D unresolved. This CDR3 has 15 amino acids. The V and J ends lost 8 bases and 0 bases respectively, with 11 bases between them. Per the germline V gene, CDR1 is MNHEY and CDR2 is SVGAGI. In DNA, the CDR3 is TGTGCCAGCTGTGTAGAGCCCTCCTATAATTCACCCCTCCACTTT. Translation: CASCVEPSYNSPLHF.

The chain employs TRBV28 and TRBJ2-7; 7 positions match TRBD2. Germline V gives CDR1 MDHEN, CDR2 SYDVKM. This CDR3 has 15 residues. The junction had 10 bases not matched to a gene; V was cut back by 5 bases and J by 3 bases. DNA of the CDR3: TGTGCCAGCAGTACCCCTAGCGGTAGGCACTACGAGCAGTACTTC. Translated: CASSTPSGRHYEQYF.

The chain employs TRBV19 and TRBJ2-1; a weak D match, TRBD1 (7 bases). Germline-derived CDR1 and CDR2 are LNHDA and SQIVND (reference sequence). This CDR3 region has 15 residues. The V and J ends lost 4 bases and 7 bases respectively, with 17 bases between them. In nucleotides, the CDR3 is TGTGCCAGTAGTAATGACAGGGAGGCGGGGAATGAGCAGTTCTTC. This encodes CASSNDREAGNEQFF.

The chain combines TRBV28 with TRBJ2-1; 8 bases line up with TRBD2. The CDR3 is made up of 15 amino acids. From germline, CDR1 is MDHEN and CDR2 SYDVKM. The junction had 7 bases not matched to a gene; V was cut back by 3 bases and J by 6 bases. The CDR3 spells CASSFTTSEGNEQFF. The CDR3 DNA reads TGTGCCAGCAGTTTTACGACTAGCGAGGGCAATGAGCAGTTCTTC.

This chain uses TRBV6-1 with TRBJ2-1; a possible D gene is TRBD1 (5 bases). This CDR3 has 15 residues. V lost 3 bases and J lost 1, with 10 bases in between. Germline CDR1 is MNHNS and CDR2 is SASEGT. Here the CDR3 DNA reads TGTGCCAGCAGTGAGAGGCAGGGTTCCTACAATGAGCAGTTCTTC. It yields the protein CASSERQGSYNEQFF.

CDR3 sequence: CASSPGDRDAALAFF. The CDR3 DNA reads TGTGCCAGCAGCCCCGGGGACAGGGACGCGGCGCTGGCTTTCTTT. This sequence joins TRBV28 and TRBJ1-1; 9 positions match TRBD1. The CDR3 runs 15 residues. Germline CDR1 and CDR2: MDHEN and SYDVKM. The V and J ends lost 6 bases and 11 bases, in that order; junction bases with no gene match: 16.

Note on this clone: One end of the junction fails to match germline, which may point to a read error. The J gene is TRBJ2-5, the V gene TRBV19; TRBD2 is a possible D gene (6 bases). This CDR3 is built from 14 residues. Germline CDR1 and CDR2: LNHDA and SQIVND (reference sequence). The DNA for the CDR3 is TGTGCCAGTAGTATATCGGGAGTACAAGAGAACCAGTACTTC. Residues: CASSISGVQENQYF.

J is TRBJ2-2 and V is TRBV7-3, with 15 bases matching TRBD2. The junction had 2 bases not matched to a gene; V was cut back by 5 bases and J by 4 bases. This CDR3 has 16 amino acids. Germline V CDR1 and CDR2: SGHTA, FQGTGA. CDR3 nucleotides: TGTGCCAGCAGCATGGGACTAGCGGGAGGCACCGGGGAGCTGTTTTTT. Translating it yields CASSMGLAGGTGELFF.

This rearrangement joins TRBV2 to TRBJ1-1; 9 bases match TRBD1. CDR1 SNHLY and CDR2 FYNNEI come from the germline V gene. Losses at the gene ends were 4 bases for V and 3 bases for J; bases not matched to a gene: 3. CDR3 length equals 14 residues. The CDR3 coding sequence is TGTGCCAGCAGTGTGACAGGGGGTGACACTGAAGCTTTCTTT. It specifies CASSVTGGDTEAFF.

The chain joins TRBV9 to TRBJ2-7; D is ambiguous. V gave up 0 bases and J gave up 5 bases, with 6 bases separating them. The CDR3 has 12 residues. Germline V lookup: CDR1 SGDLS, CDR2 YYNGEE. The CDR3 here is CASSVAEDEQYF. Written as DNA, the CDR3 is TGTGCCAGCAGCGTAGCTGAGGACGAGCAGTACTTC. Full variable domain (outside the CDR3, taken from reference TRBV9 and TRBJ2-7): DSGVTQTPKHLITATGQRVTLRCSPRSGDLSVYWYQQSLDQGLQFLIQYYNGEERAKGNILERFSAQQFPDLHSELNLSSLELGDSALYFCASSVAEDEQYFGPGTRLTVT.

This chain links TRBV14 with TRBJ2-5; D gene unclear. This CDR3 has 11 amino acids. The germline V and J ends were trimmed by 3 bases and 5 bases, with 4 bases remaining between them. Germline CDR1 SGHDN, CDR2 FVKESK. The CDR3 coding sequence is TGTGCCAGCAGCCACCTGGAGACCCAGTACTTC. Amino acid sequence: CASSHLETQYF.

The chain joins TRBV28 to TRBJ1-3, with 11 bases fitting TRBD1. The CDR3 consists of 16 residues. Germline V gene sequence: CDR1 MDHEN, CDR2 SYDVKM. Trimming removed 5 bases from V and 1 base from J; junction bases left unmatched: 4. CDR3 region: CASSTRDRGSGNTIYF. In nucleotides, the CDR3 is TGTGCCAGCAGTACTAGGGACAGGGGGTCTGGAAACACCATATATTTT.

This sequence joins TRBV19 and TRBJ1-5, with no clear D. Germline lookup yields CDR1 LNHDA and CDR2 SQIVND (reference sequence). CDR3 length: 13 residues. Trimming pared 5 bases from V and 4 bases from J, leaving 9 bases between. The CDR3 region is CASSSSVNQPQHF. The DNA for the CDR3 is TGTGCCAGTAGTTCCTCAGTGAATCAGCCCCAGCATTTT.

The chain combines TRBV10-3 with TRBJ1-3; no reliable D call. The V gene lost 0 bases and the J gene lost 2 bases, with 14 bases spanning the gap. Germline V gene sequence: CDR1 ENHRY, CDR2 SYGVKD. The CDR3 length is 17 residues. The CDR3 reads CAISESVWARAGNTIYF. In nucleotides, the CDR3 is TGTGCCATCAGTGAGTCCGTTTGGGCCAGAGCTGGAAACACCATATATTTT.

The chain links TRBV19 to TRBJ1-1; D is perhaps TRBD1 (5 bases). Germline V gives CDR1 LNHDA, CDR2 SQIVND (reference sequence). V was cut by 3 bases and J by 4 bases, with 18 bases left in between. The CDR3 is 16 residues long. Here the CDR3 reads CASSIFLGRASTEAFF. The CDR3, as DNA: TGTGCCAGTAGTATTTTTCTTGGCAGGGCGAGCACTGAAGCTTTCTTT.

CDR3 sequence (DNA): TGTGCCAGCAGTTCCTCCCGGGACAGGGGGCCCGGTCAGCCCCAGCATTTT. Amino acid sequence: CASSSSRDRGPGQPQHF. The chain couples TRBV7-8 to TRBJ1-5; 12 bases fit TRBD1. V lost 6 bases, J lost 6 bases, and 12 bases stayed unmatched. CDR1 SGHVS and CDR2 FQNEAQ come from the germline V gene. CDR3 length equals 17 residues.

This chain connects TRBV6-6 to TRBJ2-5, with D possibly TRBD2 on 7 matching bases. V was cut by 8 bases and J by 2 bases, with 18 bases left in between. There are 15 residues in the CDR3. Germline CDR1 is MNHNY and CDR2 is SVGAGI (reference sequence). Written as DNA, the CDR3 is TGTGCCAGCTCACCTATAGGGGGGGGACAAGAGACCCAGTACTTC. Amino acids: CASSPIGGGQETQYF.

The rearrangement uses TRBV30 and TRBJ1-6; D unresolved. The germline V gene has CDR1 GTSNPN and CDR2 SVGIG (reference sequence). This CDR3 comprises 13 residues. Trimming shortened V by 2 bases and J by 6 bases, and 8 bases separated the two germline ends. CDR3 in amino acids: CAWSPALNSPLHF. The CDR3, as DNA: TGTGCCTGGAGTCCAGCGCTTAATTCACCCCTCCACTTT. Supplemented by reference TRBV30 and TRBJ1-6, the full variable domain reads SQTIHQWPATLVQPVGSPLSLECTVEGTSNPNLYWYRQAAGRGLQLLFYSVGIGQISSEVPQNLSASRPQDRQFILSSKKLLLSDSGFYLCAWSPALNSPLHFGNGTRLTVT.

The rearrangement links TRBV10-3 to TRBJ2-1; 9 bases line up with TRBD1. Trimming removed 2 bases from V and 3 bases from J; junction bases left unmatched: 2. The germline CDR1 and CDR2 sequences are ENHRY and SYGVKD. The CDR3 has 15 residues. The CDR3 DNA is TGTGCCATCAGTGAGGGACAGGGGCGCTACAATGAGCAGTTCTTC. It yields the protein CAISEGQGRYNEQFF.

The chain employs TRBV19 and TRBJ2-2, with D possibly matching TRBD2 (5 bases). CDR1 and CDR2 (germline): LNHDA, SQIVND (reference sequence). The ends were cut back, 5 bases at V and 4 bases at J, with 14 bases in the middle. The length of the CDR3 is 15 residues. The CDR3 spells CASSLLAIPTGELFF. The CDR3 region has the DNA TGTGCCAGTAGTCTTTTAGCGATCCCCACCGGGGAGCTGTTTTTT.

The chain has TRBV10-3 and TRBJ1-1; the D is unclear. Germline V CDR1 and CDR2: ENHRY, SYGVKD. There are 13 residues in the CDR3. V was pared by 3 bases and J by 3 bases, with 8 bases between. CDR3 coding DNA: TGTGCCATCAGTGAAAACCGGGACACTGAAGCTTTCTTT. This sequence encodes CAISENRDTEAFF.

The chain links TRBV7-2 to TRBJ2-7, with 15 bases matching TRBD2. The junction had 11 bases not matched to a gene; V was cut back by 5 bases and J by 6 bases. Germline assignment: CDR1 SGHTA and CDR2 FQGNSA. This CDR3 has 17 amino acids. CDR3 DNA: TGTGCCAGCAGCGCTGGACTAGCGGGAGGGCCGATGGGCGAGCAGTACTTC. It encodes CASSAGLAGGPMGEQYF.

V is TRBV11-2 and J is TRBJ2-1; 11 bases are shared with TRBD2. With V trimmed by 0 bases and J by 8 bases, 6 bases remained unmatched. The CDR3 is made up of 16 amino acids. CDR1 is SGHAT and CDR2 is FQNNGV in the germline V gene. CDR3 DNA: TGTGCCAGCAGCTTAGAACCTAGCGGGGGGCGTCATGAGCAGTTCTTC. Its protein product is CASSLEPSGGRHEQFF.

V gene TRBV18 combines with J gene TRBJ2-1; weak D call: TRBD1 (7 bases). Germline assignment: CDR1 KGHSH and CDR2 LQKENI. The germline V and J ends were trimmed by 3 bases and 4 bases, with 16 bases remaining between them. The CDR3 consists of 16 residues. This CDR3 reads CASSPNRGGGYNEQFF. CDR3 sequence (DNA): TGTGCCAGCTCACCGAACAGGGGAGGTGGATACAATGAGCAGTTCTTC.

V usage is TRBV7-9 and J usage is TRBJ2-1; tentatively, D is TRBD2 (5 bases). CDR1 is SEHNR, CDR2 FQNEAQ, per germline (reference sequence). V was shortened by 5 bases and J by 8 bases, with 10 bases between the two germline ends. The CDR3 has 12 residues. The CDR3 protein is CASSAQDYEQFF. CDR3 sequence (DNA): TGTGCCAGCAGCGCGCAGGACTATGAGCAGTTCTTC.